The rows below give T cell receptor beta chains drawn from one sample of a study of T cell changes during pregnancy in multiple sclerosis. Method: immunoSEQ multiplex PCR; TCRdb's copy keeps in-frame clones and lacks some. The table lists 80,000 to 95,000 clones, around 93% of them singletons, with 1.4% in the top ten. This specimen was peripheral blood, taken in the third trimester of pregnancy. These receptor sequences come from a female donor in good health, enrolled as a control in a pregnancy study. CDR3s include the opening cysteine and the closing phenylalanine or tryptophan. D genes are given only for firm matches.

V gene	D gene	J gene	CDR3 protein
TRBV28	-	TRBJ1-1	CASSPTENLKNTEAFF
TRBV29-1	-	TRBJ2-1	CSVEDQEDEQFF
TRBV11-2	TRBD2	TRBJ2-1	CASSLDRGGRVNEQFF
TRBV7-9	TRBD1	TRBJ2-7	CASSSPTGRHEQYF
TRBV6-1	TRBD1	TRBJ2-7	CASSDNPTGTGAYEQYF
TRBV5-4	TRBD2	TRBJ2-1	CASSTRTSGTGEQFF
TRBV28	TRBD2	TRBJ2-7	CASSLTSGSTYEQYF
TRBV18	-	TRBJ2-7	CASSQGLSEQYF
TRBV28	-	TRBJ2-7	CASRPLGYRETYEQYF
TRBV2	TRBD2	TRBJ2-7	CASTGLAGSYEQYF
TRBV6-5	-	TRBJ1-1	CASSYGTEGDTEAFF
TRBV29-1	TRBD1	TRBJ1-5	CSVGTGRQPQHF
TRBV7-2	TRBD2	TRBJ2-7	CASSLGTSPYEQYF
TRBV5-1	-	TRBJ2-1	CASGGGDSPYNEQFF
TRBV7-2	TRBD1	TRBJ1-1	CASSLATGDMNTEAFF
TRBV7-2	TRBD1	TRBJ2-7	CASRRQGPYEQYF
TRBV11-2	-	TRBJ2-7	CASSLARQISHEQYF
TRBV5-1	-	TRBJ2-5	CASSLGASRRETQYF
TRBV7-9	TRBD2	TRBJ2-1	CASSPTSGPRYNEQFF
TRBV29-1	TRBD1	TRBJ2-3	CIAGQGSTDTQYF
TRBV6-4	-	TRBJ1-2	CASSESPDRFPGYTF
TRBV4-2	TRBD2	TRBJ2-1	CASSQWLAGPNEQFF
TRBV18	-	TRBJ2-7	CASSLRLGGYEQYF
TRBV25-1	-	TRBJ1-1	CASSEGSYTEAFF
TRBV7-6	-	TRBJ1-1	CASSLDLRTEAFF
TRBV7-9	-	TRBJ1-1	CASSPRQTNTEAFF
TRBV10-3	TRBD1	TRBJ1-2	CAISDGTGYGGYTF
TRBV19	-	TRBJ2-7	CASSSGGQAEYEQYF
TRBV4-1	TRBD1	TRBJ1-1	CASGLRDRNTEAFF